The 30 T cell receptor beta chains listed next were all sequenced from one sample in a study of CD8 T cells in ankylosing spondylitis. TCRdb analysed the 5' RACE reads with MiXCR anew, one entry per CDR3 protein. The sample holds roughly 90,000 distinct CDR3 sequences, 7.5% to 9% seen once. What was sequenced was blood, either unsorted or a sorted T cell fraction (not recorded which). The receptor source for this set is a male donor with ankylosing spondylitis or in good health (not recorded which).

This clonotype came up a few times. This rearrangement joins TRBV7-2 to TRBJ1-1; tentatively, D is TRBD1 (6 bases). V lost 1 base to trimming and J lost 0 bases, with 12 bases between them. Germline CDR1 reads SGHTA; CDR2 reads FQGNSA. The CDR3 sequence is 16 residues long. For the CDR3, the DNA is TGTGCCAGCAGCTTAGACGCGGGGGCGGTGAACACTGAAGCTTTCTTT. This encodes CASSLDAGAVNTEAFF.

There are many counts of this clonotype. In DNA, the CDR3 is TGTGCCAGCAGCCAAGATTCCGGGGACGAGCAGTACTTC. Translating it yields CASSQDSGDEQYF. The chain has TRBV4-2 and TRBJ2-7; perhaps TRBD2 as D (5 bases). There are 13 residues in the CDR3. Trimming stripped 0 bases from V and 5 bases from J, with 8 bases between. The germline CDR1 and CDR2 sequences are LGHNA and YNFKEQ.

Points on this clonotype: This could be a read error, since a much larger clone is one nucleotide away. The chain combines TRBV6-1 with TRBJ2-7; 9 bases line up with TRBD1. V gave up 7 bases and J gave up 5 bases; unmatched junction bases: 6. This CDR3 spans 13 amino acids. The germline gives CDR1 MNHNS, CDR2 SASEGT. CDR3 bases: TGTGCCAGCAACCGGGACAGGGCTGACGAGCAGTACTTC. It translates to CASNRDRADEQYF.

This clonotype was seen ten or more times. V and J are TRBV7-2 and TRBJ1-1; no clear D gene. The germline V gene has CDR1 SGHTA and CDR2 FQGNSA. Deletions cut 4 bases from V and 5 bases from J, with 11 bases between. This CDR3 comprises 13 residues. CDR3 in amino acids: CASSWRRITEAFF. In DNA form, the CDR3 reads TGTGCCAGCAGCTGGAGAAGGATTACTGAAGCTTTCTTT.

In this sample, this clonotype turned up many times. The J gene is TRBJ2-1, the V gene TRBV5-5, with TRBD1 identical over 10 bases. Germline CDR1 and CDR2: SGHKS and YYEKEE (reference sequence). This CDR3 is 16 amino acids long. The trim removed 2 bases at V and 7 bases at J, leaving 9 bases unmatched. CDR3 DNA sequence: TGTGCCAGCAGCTTATGGACAGGGGGATTGAGTAATGAGCAGTTCTTC. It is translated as CASSLWTGGLSNEQFF.

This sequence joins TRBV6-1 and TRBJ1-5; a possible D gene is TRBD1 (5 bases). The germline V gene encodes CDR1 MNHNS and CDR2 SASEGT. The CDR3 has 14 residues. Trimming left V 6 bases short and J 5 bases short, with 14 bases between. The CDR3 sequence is CASSHGGKDQPQHF. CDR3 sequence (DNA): TGTGCCAGCAGCCACGGGGGGAAAGATCAGCCCCAGCATTTT.

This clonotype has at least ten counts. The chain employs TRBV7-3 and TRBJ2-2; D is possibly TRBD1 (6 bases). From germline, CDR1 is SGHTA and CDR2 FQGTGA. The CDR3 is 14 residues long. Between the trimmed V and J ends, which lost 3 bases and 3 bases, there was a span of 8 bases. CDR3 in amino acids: CASSLGAYTGELFF. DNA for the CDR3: TGTGCCAGCAGCTTGGGGGCCTACACCGGGGAGCTGTTTTTT.

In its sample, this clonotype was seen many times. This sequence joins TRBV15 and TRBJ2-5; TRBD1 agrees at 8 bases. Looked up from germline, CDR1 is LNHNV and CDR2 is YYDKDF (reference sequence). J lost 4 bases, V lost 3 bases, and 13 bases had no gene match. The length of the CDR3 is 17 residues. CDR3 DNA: TGTGCCACCAGCAGCCCCTATAACGACAGGGGCGGAGAGACCCAGTACTTC. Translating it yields CATSSPYNDRGGETQYF.

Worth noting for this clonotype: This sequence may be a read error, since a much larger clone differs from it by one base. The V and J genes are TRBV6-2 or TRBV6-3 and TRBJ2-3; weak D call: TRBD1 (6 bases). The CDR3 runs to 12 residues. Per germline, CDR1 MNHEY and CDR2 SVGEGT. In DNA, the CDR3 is TGTGCCAACAGTCGGACAGAAGATACGCAGTATTTT. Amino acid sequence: CANSRTEDTQYF.

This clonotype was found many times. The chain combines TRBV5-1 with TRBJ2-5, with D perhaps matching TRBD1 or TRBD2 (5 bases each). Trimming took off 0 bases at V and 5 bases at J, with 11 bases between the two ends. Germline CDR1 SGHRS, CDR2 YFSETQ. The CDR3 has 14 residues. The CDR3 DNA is TGCGCCAGCAGCTTGGACTTGGGGACGGAGACCCAGTACTTC. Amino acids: CASSLDLGTETQYF.

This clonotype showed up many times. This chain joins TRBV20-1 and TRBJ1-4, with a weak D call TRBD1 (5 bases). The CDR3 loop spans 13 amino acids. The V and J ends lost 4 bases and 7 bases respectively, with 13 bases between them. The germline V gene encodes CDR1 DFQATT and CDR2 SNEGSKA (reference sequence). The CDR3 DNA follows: TGCAGTGCTACAAGACCAGGGAGTGAAAAACTGTTTTTT. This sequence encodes CSATRPGSEKLFF.

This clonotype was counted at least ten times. CDR3 DNA: TGTGCCAGCAGCTCGCGTTACGAGTATGAGCAGTTCTTC. This translates into CASSSRYEYEQFF. The rearrangement links TRBV7-9 to TRBJ2-1, with D hard to call. The CDR3 has 13 amino acids. Trimming left V 4 bases short and J 8 bases short, with 12 bases between. Germline-derived CDR1 and CDR2 are SEHNR and FQNEAQ (reference sequence).

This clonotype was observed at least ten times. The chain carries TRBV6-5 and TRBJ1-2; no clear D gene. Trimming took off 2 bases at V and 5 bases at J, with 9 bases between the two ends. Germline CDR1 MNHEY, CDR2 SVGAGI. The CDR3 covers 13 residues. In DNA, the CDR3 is TGTGCCAGCAGTTACCGGACCGGTTATGGCTACACCTTC. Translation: CASSYRTGYGYTF.

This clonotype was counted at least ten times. The CDR3 sequence is CASSFSHSNQPQHF. CDR3 DNA: TGTGCCAGCAGCTTTTCACATTCCAATCAGCCCCAGCATTTT. The genes are TRBV7-2 and TRBJ1-5; no clear D gene. This CDR3 is 14 amino acids long. The germline V and J ends were trimmed by 3 bases and 3 bases, with 9 bases remaining between them. Germline V gene sequence: CDR1 SGHTA, CDR2 FQGNSA.

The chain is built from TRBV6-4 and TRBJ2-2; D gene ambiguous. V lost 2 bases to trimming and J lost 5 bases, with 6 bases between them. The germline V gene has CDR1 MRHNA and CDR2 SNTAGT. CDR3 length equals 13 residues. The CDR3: CASSDMQTGELFF. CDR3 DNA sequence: TGTGCCAGCAGTGACATGCAAACCGGGGAGCTGTTTTTT.

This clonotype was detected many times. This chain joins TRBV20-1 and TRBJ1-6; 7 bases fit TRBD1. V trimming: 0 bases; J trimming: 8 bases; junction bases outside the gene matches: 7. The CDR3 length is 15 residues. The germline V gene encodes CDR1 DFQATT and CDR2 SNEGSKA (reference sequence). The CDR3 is CSARDPTGHHSPLHF. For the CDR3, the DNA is TGCAGTGCTAGAGATCCGACAGGGCATCATTCACCCCTCCACTTT.

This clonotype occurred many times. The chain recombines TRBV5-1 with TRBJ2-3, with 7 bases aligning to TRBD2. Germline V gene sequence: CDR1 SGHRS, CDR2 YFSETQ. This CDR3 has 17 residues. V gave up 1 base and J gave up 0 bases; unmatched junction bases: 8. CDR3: CASSLQAFSGSTDTQYF. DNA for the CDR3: TGCGCCAGCAGCTTGCAGGCATTTAGCGGGAGCACAGATACGCAGTATTTT.

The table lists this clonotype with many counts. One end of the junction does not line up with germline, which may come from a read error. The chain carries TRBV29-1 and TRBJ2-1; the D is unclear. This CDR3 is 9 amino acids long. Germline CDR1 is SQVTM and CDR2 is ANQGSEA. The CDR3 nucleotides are TGCAGCGTTGGGGATTCAACCGGCTTC. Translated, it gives CSVGDSTGF.

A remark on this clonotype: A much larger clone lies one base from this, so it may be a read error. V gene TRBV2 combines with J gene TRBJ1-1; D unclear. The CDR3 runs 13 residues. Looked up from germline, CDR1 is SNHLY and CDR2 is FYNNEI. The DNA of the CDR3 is TGTGCCAACAGTGAAGAGCGGGACACTGAAGCTTTCTTT. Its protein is CANSEERDTEAFF.

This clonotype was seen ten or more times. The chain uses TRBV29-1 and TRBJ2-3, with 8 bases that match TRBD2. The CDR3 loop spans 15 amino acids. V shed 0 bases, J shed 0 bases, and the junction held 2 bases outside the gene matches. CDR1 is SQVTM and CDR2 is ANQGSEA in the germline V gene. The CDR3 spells CSVEEASGSTDTQYF. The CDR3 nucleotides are TGCAGCGTTGAAGAGGCTAGCGGGAGCACAGATACGCAGTATTTT.

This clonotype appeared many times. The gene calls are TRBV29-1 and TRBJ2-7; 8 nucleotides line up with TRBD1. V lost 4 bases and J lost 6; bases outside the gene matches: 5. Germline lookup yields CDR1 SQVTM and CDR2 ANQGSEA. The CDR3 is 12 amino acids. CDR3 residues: CSVGWTGSEQYF. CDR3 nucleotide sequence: TGCAGCGTTGGTTGGACAGGGAGCGAGCAGTACTTC.

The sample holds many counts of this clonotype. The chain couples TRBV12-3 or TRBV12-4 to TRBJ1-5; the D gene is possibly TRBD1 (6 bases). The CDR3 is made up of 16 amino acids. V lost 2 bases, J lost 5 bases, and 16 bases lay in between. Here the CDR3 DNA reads TGTGCCAGCAGTTTAAAGGGGGGCTTGGCGTATCAGCCCCAGCATTTT. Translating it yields CASSLKGGLAYQPQHF.

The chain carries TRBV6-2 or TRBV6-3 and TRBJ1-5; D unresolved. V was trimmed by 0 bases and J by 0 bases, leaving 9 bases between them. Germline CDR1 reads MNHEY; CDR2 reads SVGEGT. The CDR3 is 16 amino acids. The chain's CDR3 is CASSYSIMGSNQPQHF. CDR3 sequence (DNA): TGTGCCAGCAGTTACTCGATCATGGGTAGCAATCAGCCCCAGCATTTT.

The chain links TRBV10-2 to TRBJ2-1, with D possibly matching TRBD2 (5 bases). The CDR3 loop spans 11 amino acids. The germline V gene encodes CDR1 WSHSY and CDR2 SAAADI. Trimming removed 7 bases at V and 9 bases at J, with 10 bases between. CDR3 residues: CASKLGGEQFF. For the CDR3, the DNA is TGCGCCAGCAAGTTAGGAGGTGAGCAGTTCTTC.

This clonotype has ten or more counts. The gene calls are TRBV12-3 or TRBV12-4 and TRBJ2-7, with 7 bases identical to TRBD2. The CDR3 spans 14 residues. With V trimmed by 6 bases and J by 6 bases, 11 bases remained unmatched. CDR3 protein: CASRVTSEVGEQYF. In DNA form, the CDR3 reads TGTGCCAGCAGGGTAACTAGCGAGGTCGGCGAGCAGTACTTC.

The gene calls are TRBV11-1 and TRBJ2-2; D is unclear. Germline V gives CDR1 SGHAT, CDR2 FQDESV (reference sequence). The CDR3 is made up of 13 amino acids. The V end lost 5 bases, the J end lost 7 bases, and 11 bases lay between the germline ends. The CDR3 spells CASSPGPFGELFF. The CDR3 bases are TGTGCCAGCAGCCCGGGTCCCTTCGGGGAGCTGTTTTTT.

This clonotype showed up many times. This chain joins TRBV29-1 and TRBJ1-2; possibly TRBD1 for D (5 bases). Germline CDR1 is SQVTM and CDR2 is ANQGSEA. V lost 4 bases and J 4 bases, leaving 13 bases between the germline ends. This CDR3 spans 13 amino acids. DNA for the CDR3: TGCAGCGTTGCCCCATTGGGACTCTATGGCTACACCTTC. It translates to CSVAPLGLYGYTF.

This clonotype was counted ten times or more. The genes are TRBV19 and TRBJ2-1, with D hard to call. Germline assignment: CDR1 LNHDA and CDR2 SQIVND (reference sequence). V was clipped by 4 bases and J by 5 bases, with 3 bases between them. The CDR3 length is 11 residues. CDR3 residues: CASSTNNEQFF. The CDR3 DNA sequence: TGTGCCAGTAGTACGAACAATGAGCAGTTCTTC.

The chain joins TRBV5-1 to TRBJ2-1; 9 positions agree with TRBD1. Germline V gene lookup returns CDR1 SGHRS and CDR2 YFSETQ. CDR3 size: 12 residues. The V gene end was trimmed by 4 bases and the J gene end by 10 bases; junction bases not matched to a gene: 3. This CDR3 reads CASSKDRGEQFF. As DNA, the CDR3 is TGCGCCAGCAGCAAGGACAGGGGCGAGCAGTTCTTC.

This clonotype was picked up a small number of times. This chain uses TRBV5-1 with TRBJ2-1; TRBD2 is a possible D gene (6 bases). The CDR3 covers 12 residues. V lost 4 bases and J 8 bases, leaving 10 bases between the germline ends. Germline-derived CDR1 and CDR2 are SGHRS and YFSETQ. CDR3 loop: CASSLALDEQFF. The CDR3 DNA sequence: TGCGCCAGCAGCCTAGCGCTGGATGAGCAGTTCTTC.